Following are 9 T cell receptor beta chains from one sample sequenced in a study of early T cells in non-severe SARS-CoV-2 infection. A single record per CDR3 protein comes from TCRdb applying MiXCR to the 5' RACE reads. The sample includes roughly 60,000 distinct CDR3 sequences, around 14% of them seen just once. The sequenced sample was whole blood. The receptors stem from an adult who was a healthcare worker with PCR-confirmed SARS-CoV-2 infection or an uninfected control (not recorded which).

This clonotype was seen only a few times. V and J are TRBV18 and TRBJ2-5; the D gene is possibly TRBD1 (5 bases). V lost 4 bases and J lost 4, with 13 bases in between. Germline V gene sequence: CDR1 KGHSH, CDR2 LQKENI. The CDR3 totals 14 residues. The CDR3 bases are TGTGCCAGCTCACAGCCGCCAGGGCGAGAGACCCAGTACTTC. Protein: CASSQPPGRETQYF.

This chain links TRBV3-1 with TRBJ2-7; perhaps TRBD2 as D (5 bases). CDR1 is LGHDT and CDR2 is YNNKEL in the germline V gene (reference sequence). V was clipped by 3 bases and J by 7 bases, with 10 bases between them. The CDR3 is made up of 12 amino acids. The CDR3 nucleotides are TGTGCCAGCAGCCACAACGGGGTTGAGCAGTACTTC. It specifies CASSHNGVEQYF.

The V call is TRBV12-5, the J call TRBJ1-2; the D gene is possibly TRBD1 (5 bases). The CDR3 has 15 amino acids. Per germline, CDR1 LGHNT and CDR2 FRNRAP. V shed 5 bases and J shed 8 bases, with 21 bases lying between them. The CDR3 loop is CASGPYGGALEGYTF. The CDR3 DNA reads as TGTGCTAGTGGTCCCTATGGCGGGGCGTTGGAAGGCTACACCTTC.

This clonotype was counted ten times or more. The CDR3 loop is CASRPLGGMDSPLHF. The CDR3 DNA reads TGTGCCAGCAGACCGCTCGGGGGAATGGATTCACCCCTCCACTTT. V gene TRBV27 combines with J gene TRBJ1-6; possible D gene TRBD1, 5 bases. Germline V gene data show CDR1 as MNHEY and CDR2 as SMNVEV (reference sequence). V was trimmed by 6 bases and J by 8 bases, leaving 17 bases between them. The CDR3 consists of 15 residues.

This clonotype has ten or more counts. The chain recombines TRBV3-1 with TRBJ2-4, with 7 nucleotides matching TRBD1. V shed 3 bases, J shed 4 bases, and the junction held 6 bases outside the gene matches. Germline V gene sequence: CDR1 LGHDT, CDR2 YNNKEL (reference sequence). The CDR3 has 15 residues. The CDR3 loop reads CASSHAGGMKNIQYF. The CDR3 bases are TGTGCCAGCAGCCACGCAGGGGGAATGAAAAACATTCAGTACTTC.

The V gene is TRBV4-1, the J gene TRBJ2-7, with 7 nucleotides matching TRBD2. This CDR3 is built from 15 residues. The germline CDR1 and CDR2 sequences are MGHRA and YSYEKL. V lost 1 base to trimming and J lost 2 bases; unmatched junction nucleotides: 5. DNA for the CDR3: TGCGCCAGCAGCCAAGGGGAGGGGTCGGCCTACGAGCAGTACTTC. This encodes CASSQGEGSAYEQYF.

This clonotype was seen a few times. J is TRBJ1-6 and V is TRBV5-1, with a tentative D call TRBD1 (5 bases). Germline-derived CDR1 and CDR2 are SGHRS and YFSETQ. The CDR3 runs to 15 residues. V was trimmed by 5 bases and J by 6 bases, leaving 15 bases between them. This CDR3 reads CASSTTGTANSPLHF. In nucleotides, the CDR3 is TGCGCCAGCAGTACAACCGGGACGGCTAATTCACCCCTCCACTTT.

This clonotype has ten or more counts. This chain uses TRBV5-1 with TRBJ2-1; tentative D call: TRBD2 (5 bases). Germline CDR1 and CDR2: SGHRS and YFSETQ. This CDR3 contains 15 residues. The V end lost 0 bases, the J end lost 0 bases, and 7 bases lay between the germline ends. The CDR3 is CASSLDGDSYNEQFF. The CDR3 DNA reads TGCGCCAGCAGCTTGGACGGGGACTCCTACAATGAGCAGTTCTTC.

This clonotype was recorded many times. The V and J genes are TRBV6-5 and TRBJ1-6; D may be TRBD1 (6 bases). The CDR3 is 16 amino acids. The germline gives CDR1 MNHEY, CDR2 SVGAGI. Trimming pared 4 bases from V and 9 bases from J, leaving 19 bases between. This chain's CDR3 is CASSSPIQGAGSPLHF. The CDR3 nucleotides are TGTGCCAGCAGTTCTCCAATACAGGGCGCGGGTTCACCCCTCCACTTT.